This T cell receptor (beta chain) was retrieved from a study of blood T cell repertoires in COVID-19. Looking at the study overall: Samples came from the United States, Italy and Spain, spanning acute and convalescent COVID-19.

The germline CDR1 and CDR2 sequences are MNHEY and SVGAGI. V was shortened by 3 bases and J by 1 base, with 7 bases between the two germline ends. The CDR3 length is 13 residues. Per the authors' pipeline: Reference gene primer amplification gave estimated nucleated cell counts. Data came from immunoSEQ multiplex PCR; TCRdb stores just in-frame clones and leaves some out. Clone size and V and J calls were adopted from that table, with D and trimming inferred from the DNA. The sample contains around 130,000 clones, roughly four fifths of which appear only once. The gene calls are TRBV6-5 and TRBJ2-7; D is possibly TRBD1 (6 bases). The sequence derives from a human donor in a cohort sampled during active COVID-19. Sequenced material: peripheral blood. The CDR3 region has the DNA TGTGCCAGCAGTTATCAGGGGTCCTACGAGCAGTACTTC. It specifies CASSYQGSYEQYF.